One and the same sample provided the 13 T cell receptor beta chains below, sequenced in a study of Graves' ophthalmopathy and Graves' hyperthyroidism. RNA transcripts yielded amplified TCR beta CDR3 regions. First-round RT-PCR relied on HTBI primers, and a second-round multiplex PCR came next. TCRdb fed the multiplex PCR reads into MiXCR, producing one record per CDR3 protein. This table has fewer than 600,000 distinct CDR3 sequences, 13% to 15% appearing once. The sequenced sample consisted of blood. Receptors originate from a woman aged 25-40 years with Graves' ophthalmopathy.

The sample holds many counts of this clonotype. This chain uses TRBV7-2 with TRBJ1-1; perhaps TRBD1 as D (6 bases). This CDR3 is 14 amino acids long. Germline-derived CDR1 and CDR2 are SGHTA and FQGNSA. With 5 bases removed from V and 1 base from J, the gap between germline ends came to 11 bases. This CDR3 is CASSGRGRNTEAFF. The CDR3 region has the DNA TGTGCCAGCAGCGGCAGGGGCCGGAACACTGAAGCTTTCTTT. The full variable domain, with the rest looked up from reference TRBV7-2 and TRBJ1-1, is GAGVSQSPSNKVTEKGKDVELRCDPISGHTALYWYRQSLGQGLEFLIYFQGNSAPDKSGLPSDRFSAERTGGSVSTLTIQRTQQEDSAVYLCASSGRGRNTEAFFGQGTRLTVV.

V gene TRBV28 combines with J gene TRBJ2-2; D ambiguous. V lost 8 bases to trimming and J lost 1 base, with 8 bases between them. In germline, CDR1 is MDHEN, CDR2 SYDVKM. This CDR3 region has 13 residues. The CDR3 DNA is TGTGCCAGCGGGGATCTGAACACCGGGGAGCTGTTTTTT. Protein sequence: CASGDLNTGELFF.

The V and J genes are TRBV28 and TRBJ2-7, with TRBD2 identical over 7 bases. The J segment lost 2 bases and the V segment lost 4 bases, leaving 8 bases of the junction unmatched. Looked up from germline, CDR1 is MDHEN and CDR2 is SYDVKM. The CDR3 covers 15 residues. The CDR3 region is CASSSPAGPTYEQYF. As DNA, the CDR3 is TGTGCCAGCAGTTCCCCAGCGGGGCCAACCTACGAGCAGTACTTC.

V gene TRBV7-8 combines with J gene TRBJ2-5, with D tentatively TRBD2 (6 bases). This CDR3 spans 16 amino acids. Between the trimmed V and J ends, which lost 5 bases and 3 bases, there was a span of 19 bases. CDR1 SGHVS and CDR2 FQNEAQ come from the germline V gene. CDR3 sequence (DNA): TGTGCCAGCAGCACTAGGCCGCGGGACCAAGAAGAGACCCAGTACTTC. It is translated as CASSTRPRDQEETQYF.

This clonotype was seen just once. The CDR3 region is CASSPRPRGVSPLHF. DNA of the CDR3: TGTGCCAGCAGTCCGAGGCCGCGGGGAGTTTCACCCCTCCACTTT. The chain carries TRBV12-3 or TRBV12-4 and TRBJ1-6, with D hard to call. V was cut by 5 bases and J by 9 bases, with 17 bases left in between. The CDR3 loop spans 15 amino acids.

This chain uses TRBV5-5 with TRBJ1-1, with a possible D match to TRBD1 (5 bases). This CDR3 spans 14 amino acids. Trimming left V 0 bases short and J 4 bases short, with 10 bases between. CDR1 SGHKS and CDR2 YYEKEE come from the germline V gene (reference sequence). CDR3 sequence: CASSLGGGFTEAFF. In nucleotides, the CDR3 is TGTGCCAGCAGCTTGGGGGGGGGATTCACTGAAGCTTTCTTT.

In its sample, this clonotype was seen a few times. The chain carries TRBV13 and TRBJ2-7, with a possible D match to TRBD2 (5 bases). Trimming took 7 bases from V and 1 from J, leaving 11 bases between them. Germline V gene data show CDR1 as PRHDT and CDR2 as FYEKMQ (reference sequence). The CDR3 has 13 residues. CDR3 bases: TGTGCCAGCAAGCGGTTCGAATCCTACGAGCAGTACTTC. This sequence encodes CASKRFESYEQYF.

This clonotype was detected many times. The V and J genes are TRBV11-2 and TRBJ2-7; possible D gene TRBD2, 7 bases. The germline V and J ends were trimmed by 6 bases and 0 bases, with 18 bases remaining between them. The CDR3 extends over 16 amino acids. Germline-derived CDR1 and CDR2 are SGHAT and FQNNGV. The CDR3 reads CASSNRGGGSSYEQYF. The CDR3 region has the DNA TGTGCCAGCAGTAACCGAGGCGGGGGCAGCTCCTACGAGCAGTACTTC.

This clonotype was seen ten or more times. The chain carries TRBV5-1 and TRBJ2-5; no definite D call. In germline, CDR1 is SGHRS, CDR2 YFSETQ. With 1 base removed from V and 5 bases from J, the gap between germline ends came to 12 bases. This CDR3 is built from 14 residues. The CDR3 here is CASSLLSVKETQYF. In DNA, the CDR3 is TGCGCCAGCAGCTTGTTGTCAGTCAAGGAGACCCAGTACTTC.

This clonotype was observed at least ten times. V gene TRBV15 combines with J gene TRBJ2-7; D uncertain. Germline CDR1 and CDR2: LNHNV and YYDKDF (reference sequence). The CDR3 totals 15 residues. V dropped 3 bases and J dropped 0 bases, with 12 bases sitting between them. This CDR3 is CATSRGTTSSYEQYF. For the CDR3, the DNA is TGTGCCACCAGCAGGGGAACGACAAGCTCCTACGAGCAGTACTTC.

This clonotype was seen many times. The CDR3 protein is CASSLARDSYGYTF. The DNA of the CDR3 is TGTGCCAGCAGCTTGGCCCGGGACAGTTATGGCTACACCTTC. This chain connects TRBV5-6 to TRBJ1-2, with TRBD1 matching over 7 bases. The CDR3 is 14 amino acids. Germline V CDR1 and CDR2: SGHDT, YYEEEE. V shed 0 bases, J shed 5 bases, and the junction held 4 bases outside the gene matches.

This clonotype was detected ten times or more. The chain links TRBV28 to TRBJ1-6, with D possibly TRBD1 on 6 matching bases. The germline gives CDR1 MDHEN, CDR2 SYDVKM. The CDR3 has 14 amino acids. V gave up 7 bases and J gave up 7 bases, with 14 bases separating them. The CDR3 DNA is TGTGCCAGCACCGTACAGGGTACCAATTCACCCCTCCACTTT. Its protein product is CASTVQGTNSPLHF. The full variable domain, rest sourced from reference TRBV28 and TRBJ1-6, is DVKVTQSSRYLVKRTGEKVFLECVQDMDHENMFWYRQDPGLGLRLIYFSYDVKMKEKGDIPEGYSVSREKKERFSLILESASTNQTSMYLCASTVQGTNSPLHFGNGTRLTVT.

This clonotype was found many times. This chain links TRBV20-1 with TRBJ1-2; D remains ambiguous. The germline gives CDR1 DFQATT, CDR2 SNEGSKA (reference sequence). The CDR3 extends over 12 amino acids. V was trimmed by 4 bases and J by 4 bases, leaving 10 bases between them. CDR3 residues: CSAIGLSYGYTF. As DNA, the CDR3 is TGCAGTGCTATCGGGCTGAGCTATGGCTACACCTTC.